Below, 28 T cell receptor beta chains from the same sample are listed, as sequenced in a study of blood T cell repertoires in COVID-19. The data were produced by immunoSEQ multiplex PCR, yet TCRdb's version contains in-frame clones alone and is incomplete. Counted here are around 100,000 clones, roughly 89% occurring once; the ten biggest clones make up 15% to 19%. What was sequenced was peripheral blood. Every receptor here comes from a human donor in a cohort sampled during active COVID-19.

V gene TRBV27 combines with J gene TRBJ2-5; 8 nucleotides line up with TRBD1. After removal of 5 bases from V and 5 bases from J, the junction contained 10 bases not matched to a gene. Looked up from germline, CDR1 is MNHEY and CDR2 is SMNVEV (reference sequence). CDR3 size: 15 residues. CDR3 nucleotides: TGTGCCAGCAGTGCCGCAGGGGGCCTCGGGGAGACCCAGTACTTC. Its translation is CASSAAGGLGETQYF.

The chain is built from TRBV11-3 and TRBJ2-3; possibly TRBD1 for D (6 bases). V lost 1 base, J lost 5 bases, and 16 bases lay in between. The CDR3 has 16 residues. In germline, CDR1 is SGHNT, CDR2 YENEEA. This chain's CDR3 is CASSLGLAGAGDTQYF. The CDR3 DNA reads as TGTGCCAGCAGCTTAGGGTTGGCAGGGGCGGGAGATACGCAGTATTTT.

The J gene is TRBJ2-5, the V gene TRBV6-1; 10 positions agree with TRBD1. Germline loops: CDR1 MNHNS, CDR2 SASEGT. Trimming took 3 bases from V and 4 from J; bases not matched to a gene: 5. CDR3 length: 15 residues. CDR3 protein: CASSDDRGRVETQYF. CDR3 coding DNA: TGTGCCAGCAGTGACGACAGGGGGCGTGTAGAGACCCAGTACTTC.

The chain carries TRBV28 and TRBJ1-6, with TRBD1 matching over 7 bases. Germline-derived CDR1 and CDR2 are MDHEN and SYDVKM. The CDR3 is 14 residues long. V shed 3 bases, J shed 9 bases, and the junction held 5 bases outside the gene matches. Written as DNA, the CDR3 is TGTGCCAGCAGTTTTGGGGGACAGACTTCACCCCTCCACTTT. Its protein product is CASSFGGQTSPLHF.

The chain carries TRBV19 and TRBJ2-1, with 15 bases identical to TRBD2. Germline values: CDR1 LNHDA, CDR2 SQIVND (reference sequence). With V trimmed by 5 bases and J by 9 bases, 14 bases remained unmatched. The length of the CDR3 is 18 residues. The CDR3 nucleotides are TGTGCCAGTAGTTTCGGGACTAGCGGGAGGCCCACATCTGGTGAGCAGTTCTTC. Protein product: CASSFGTSGRPTSGEQFF.

The chain carries TRBV2 and TRBJ2-1; TRBD2 matches at 11 bases. Trimming at V came to 10 bases and at J to 4 bases, leaving 3 bases not matched to a gene. The CDR3 is 13 amino acids. Germline CDR1 is SNHLY and CDR2 is FYNNEI. The CDR3 reads CATGTSGYNEQFF. Here the CDR3 DNA reads TGTGCCACGGGGACTAGCGGTTACAATGAGCAGTTCTTC.

V usage is TRBV24-1 and J usage is TRBJ1-4, with a tentative D call TRBD1 (6 bases). This CDR3 spans 15 amino acids. Germline CDR1 KGHDR, CDR2 SFDVKD. Trimming cost V 5 bases and J 8 bases, with 17 bases left between them. CDR3 in DNA: TGTGCCACCAGTGGATCACAGGGAACCGACGAAAAACTGTTTTTT. This encodes CATSGSQGTDEKLFF.

J is TRBJ1-6 and V is TRBV5-4, with 7 positions matching TRBD1. CDR3 length equals 13 residues. Germline CDR1 is SGHNT and CDR2 is YYREEE (reference sequence). V shed 4 bases, J shed 11 bases, and the junction held 6 bases outside the gene matches. The CDR3 region is CASSAQTGPPLHF. The CDR3 DNA reads TGTGCCAGCAGCGCCCAGACAGGGCCACCCCTCCACTTT.

The V and J genes are TRBV5-1 and TRBJ1-2; 7 bases map to TRBD1. The germline V gene encodes CDR1 SGHRS and CDR2 YFSETQ. This CDR3 spans 16 amino acids. V gave up 4 bases and J gave up 4 bases; unmatched junction bases: 13. CDR3 nucleotides: TGCGCCAGCAGCGCCGCCACAGGGGCGAACTTCTATGGCTACACCTTC. Translating it yields CASSAATGANFYGYTF.

Turning to this clone: Other DNA sequences within the sample encode an identical CDR3. V and J are TRBV12-5 and TRBJ2-7; no reliable D call. V was cut by 3 bases and J by 7 bases, with 7 bases left in between. Germline V CDR1 and CDR2: LGHNT, FRNRAP. The CDR3 totals 11 residues. CDR3 region: CASGFGLEQYF. DNA of the CDR3: TGTGCTAGTGGTTTTGGGCTTGAGCAGTACTTC.

The CDR3 DNA is TGCGCCAGCAGCCTCGGACAGGGGACGATTCCCTACGAGCAGTACTTC. Its protein product is CASSLGQGTIPYEQYF. V is TRBV5-1 and J is TRBJ2-7, with 9 nucleotides matching TRBD1. Per germline, CDR1 SGHRS and CDR2 YFSETQ. This CDR3 contains 16 residues. After removal of 4 bases from V and 2 bases from J, the junction contained 10 bases not matched to a gene.

V is TRBV18 and J is TRBJ2-7; perhaps TRBD1 as D (6 bases). The CDR3 has 14 amino acids. The germline V gene has CDR1 KGHSH and CDR2 LQKENI. V gave up 4 bases and J gave up 3 bases, with 13 bases separating them. The CDR3 sequence is CASSQAGVVYEQYF. In DNA, the CDR3 is TGTGCCAGCTCACAGGCAGGGGTAGTCTACGAGCAGTACTTC.

This chain uses TRBV5-1 with TRBJ2-7; D is perhaps TRBD2 (6 bases). V lost 1 base and J lost 2, with 13 bases in between. This CDR3 has 15 residues. Germline V gene lookup returns CDR1 SGHRS and CDR2 YFSETQ. CDR3 sequence: CASSLTPGGTYEQYF. The CDR3 nucleotides read TGCGCCAGCAGCTTGACCCCTGGCGGGACCTACGAGCAGTACTTC.

This clone was seen a few times. The chain employs TRBV7-8 and TRBJ1-5, with 8 bases matching TRBD1. Germline trimming cut 5 bases from V and 7 bases from J; bases unmatched to any gene: 7. The CDR3 is made up of 14 amino acids. Germline assignment: CDR1 SGHVS and CDR2 FQNEAQ. The CDR3 sequence: CASSTGQGGQPQHF. DNA for the CDR3: TGTGCCAGCAGCACAGGACAGGGTGGCCAGCCCCAGCATTTT.

This clone was detected a few times. The chain couples TRBV6-6 to TRBJ1-4; D not resolved. Trimming removed 5 bases from V and 7 bases from J, with 8 bases in between. CDR1 and CDR2 (germline): MNHNY, SVGAGI (reference sequence). This CDR3 region has 12 residues. CDR3 sequence reads: CASSVPGEKLFF. CDR3 coding DNA: TGTGCCAGCAGTGTGCCGGGTGAAAAACTGTTTTTT.

The rearrangement uses TRBV6-2 or TRBV6-3 and TRBJ1-2, with D maybe TRBD1 (5 bases). Per the germline V gene, CDR1 is MNHEY and CDR2 is SVGEGT. V was trimmed by 3 bases and J by 5 bases, leaving 13 bases between them. The CDR3 consists of 14 residues. The DNA for the CDR3 is TGTGCCAGCAGTTATGCGGGGGAGTCTTATGGCTACACCTTC. Protein product: CASSYAGESYGYTF.

The chain joins TRBV29-1 to TRBJ1-2, with D maybe TRBD1 (5 bases). Germline V lookup: CDR1 SQVTM, CDR2 ANQGSEA. V was shortened by 2 bases and J by 4 bases, with 8 bases between the two germline ends. The CDR3 is 12 amino acids. The chain's CDR3 is CSVERGSYGYTF. The CDR3 DNA follows: TGCAGCGTTGAAAGGGGAAGCTATGGCTACACCTTC. Together with reference TRBV29-1 and TRBJ1-2, the CDR3 gives the full variable domain: SAVISQKPSRDICQRGTSLTIQCQVDSQVTMMFWYRQQPGQSLTLIATANQGSEATYESGFVIDKFPISRPNLTFSTLTVSNMSPEDSSIYLCSVERGSYGYTFGSGTRLTVV.

Here the CDR3 reads CASSSRGGYDNEQFF. The CDR3 nucleotides are TGTGCCAGCAGCTCCCGAGGCGGGTATGACAATGAGCAGTTCTTC. This chain joins TRBV7-9 and TRBJ2-1, with D possibly matching TRBD2 (5 bases). CDR3 length: 15 amino acids. Germline CDR1 is SEHNR and CDR2 is FQNEAQ (reference sequence). Trimming removed 4 bases from V and 5 bases from J, with 15 bases in between.

The CDR3 sequence: CASSFDKDQPQHF. For the CDR3, the DNA is TGTGCCAGCAGTTTTGACAAGGATCAGCCCCAGCATTTT. The chain links TRBV12-3 or TRBV12-4 to TRBJ1-5; D ambiguous. Deletions cut 3 bases from V and 5 bases from J, with 8 bases between. The length of the CDR3 is 13 residues.

The V and J genes are TRBV7-9 and TRBJ2-3, with D possibly matching TRBD2 (5 bases). V lost 1 base, J lost 0 bases, and 11 bases lay in between. This CDR3 is 16 amino acids long. CDR1 is SEHNR and CDR2 is FQNEAQ in the germline V gene (reference sequence). CDR3 residues: CASSLGMDSSTDTQYF. In DNA form, the CDR3 reads TGTGCCAGCAGCTTAGGTATGGACTCTAGCACAGATACGCAGTATTTT.

The chain couples TRBV4-2 to TRBJ1-2; maybe TRBD1 (5 bases). The CDR3 covers 14 residues. V was shortened by 1 base and J by 5 bases, with 11 bases between the two germline ends. CDR1 and CDR2 from the germline V gene are LGHNA and YNFKEQ. CDR3 bases: TGTGCCAGCAGCCAAGGCCCAGGGAAGTATGGCTACACCTTC. Its protein product is CASSQGPGKYGYTF.

V usage is TRBV7-9 and J usage is TRBJ1-4, with a possible D match to TRBD1 (5 bases). The germline CDR1 and CDR2 sequences are SEHNR and FQNEAQ (reference sequence). This CDR3 region has 17 residues. Trimming cost V 5 bases and J 5 bases, with 21 bases left between them. CDR3 coding DNA: TGTGCCAGCAGCCTTACCAGTAACCCGAGACAGAATGAAAAACTGTTTTTT. Its protein is CASSLTSNPRQNEKLFF.

The chain employs TRBV30 and TRBJ1-1, with D possibly TRBD1 on 5 matching bases. V lost 4 bases and J 10 bases, leaving 13 bases between the germline ends. The germline gives CDR1 GTSNPN, CDR2 SVGIG (reference sequence). The CDR3 runs to 11 residues. CDR3 residues: CAWIVAGRAFF. CDR3 bases: TGTGCCTGGATAGTCGCAGGGCGAGCTTTCTTT.

The chain links TRBV19 to TRBJ2-3; 9 positions match TRBD2. This CDR3 is built from 16 residues. The V gene end was trimmed by 8 bases and the J gene end by 3 bases; junction bases not matched to a gene: 12. Germline CDR1 reads LNHDA; CDR2 reads SQIVND (reference sequence). For the CDR3, the DNA is TGTGCCAGTGCGGCCCGTAGCGGGAGTTCTACAGATACGCAGTATTTT. This sequence encodes CASAARSGSSTDTQYF.

Worth noting for this clone: The junction departs from the called germline gene at one end, perhaps through a read error. The rearrangement uses TRBV28 and TRBJ2-1; 11 nucleotides line up with TRBD2. CDR1 is MDHEN and CDR2 is SYDVKM in the germline V gene. CDR3 size: 16 residues. The CDR3, as DNA: TGTGCCAGCACTTTAGCGGGAGGGCCCTCTTACAATGAGCAGTTCTTC. Encoded protein: CASTLAGGPSYNEQFF.

This clone was seen a single time. The rearrangement links TRBV19 to TRBJ1-4; 7 nucleotides agree with TRBD1. The CDR3 length is 14 residues. Trimming took 7 bases from V and 5 from J; bases not matched to a gene: 7. Germline lookup yields CDR1 LNHDA and CDR2 SQIVND (reference sequence). CDR3 sequence (DNA): TGTGCCAGTACAGCGACAGGGCTAAATGAAAAACTGTTTTTT. Encoded protein: CASTATGLNEKLFF.

The CDR3 loop reads CASSLDYSGNTIYF. The CDR3 DNA reads as TGCGCCAGCAGCTTGGATTACTCTGGAAACACCATATATTTT. The chain is built from TRBV5-1 and TRBJ1-3; D ambiguous. V was clipped by 0 bases and J by 0 bases, with 4 bases between them. This CDR3 is built from 14 residues. CDR1 and CDR2 from the germline V gene are SGHRS and YFSETQ. The full variable domain, with the rest looked up from reference TRBV5-1 and TRBJ1-3, is KAGVTQTPRYLIKTRGQQVTLSCSPISGHRSVSWYQQTPGQGLQFLFEYFSETQRNKGNFPGRFSGRQFSNSRSEMNVSTLELGDSALYLCASSLDYSGNTIYFGEGSWLTVV.

The J gene is TRBJ2-3, the V gene TRBV5-3, with 13 bases matching TRBD2. Being an ORF, TRBV5-3 has a function that is uncertain. V dropped 4 bases and J dropped 5; count of bases not matched to a gene: 7. The CDR3 has 16 residues. CDR3 in amino acids: CARSPDGLAGEDTQYF. DNA of the CDR3: TGTGCCAGAAGCCCCGATGGACTAGCGGGAGAAGATACGCAGTATTTT.